This T cell receptor beta chain is from a study of glioma-infiltrating T cells. Turning to the study itself: Samples included WHO grade II oligodendrogliomas or astrocytomas and initial-diagnosis grade IV glioblastomas. Glioma patients had dexamethasone for six or fewer days before surgery. Sequencing aimed for roughly 4.5- to 11-fold coverage of about a million peripheral T cells.

Study-level points and caveats: Above-expected tissue-blood divergence occurred in all gliomas, most in low-grade ones.

This clonotype has just one count. Its target is unknown. The iRepertoire nested amplicon-rescue multiplex PCR amplified TCR alpha and beta CDR3s from RNA. TCRdb independently ran MiXCR on the multiplex PCR reads; one entry per CDR3 protein. The table lists fewer than 500,000 distinct CDR3 sequences, more than 35% of them singletons. Trimming removed 4 bases from V and 9 bases from J, with 24 bases in between. This CDR3 spans 16 amino acids. V is TRBV12-3 or TRBV12-4 and J is TRBJ1-2; D is possibly TRBD1 (6 bases). The TCR was taken from a human donor with low-grade glioma or glioblastoma, undergoing nonglioma brain surgery, or in good health (not recorded which). Sequences were obtained from glioma tissue, nonneoplastic brain tissue, or PBMCs (not recorded which). DNA of the CDR3: TGTGCCAGCAGTTCCTCGGACAGCCCGATGAAGCATAGCTACACCTTC. Protein sequence: CASSSSDSPMKHSYTF.